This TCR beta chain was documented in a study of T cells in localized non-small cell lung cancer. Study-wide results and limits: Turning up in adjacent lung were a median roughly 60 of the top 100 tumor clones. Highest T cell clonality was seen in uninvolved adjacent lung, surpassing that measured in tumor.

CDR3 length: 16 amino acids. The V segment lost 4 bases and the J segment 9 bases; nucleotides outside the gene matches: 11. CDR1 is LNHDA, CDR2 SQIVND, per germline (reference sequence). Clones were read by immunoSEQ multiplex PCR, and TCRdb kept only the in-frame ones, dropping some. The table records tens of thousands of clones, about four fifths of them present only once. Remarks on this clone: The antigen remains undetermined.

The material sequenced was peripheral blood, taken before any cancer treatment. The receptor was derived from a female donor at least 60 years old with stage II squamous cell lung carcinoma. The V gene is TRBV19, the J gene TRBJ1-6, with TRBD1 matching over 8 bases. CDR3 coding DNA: TGTGCCAGTAGTAGGTCACACGGACAGGGCGGTTCACCCCTCCACTTT. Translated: CASSRSHGQGGSPLHF.